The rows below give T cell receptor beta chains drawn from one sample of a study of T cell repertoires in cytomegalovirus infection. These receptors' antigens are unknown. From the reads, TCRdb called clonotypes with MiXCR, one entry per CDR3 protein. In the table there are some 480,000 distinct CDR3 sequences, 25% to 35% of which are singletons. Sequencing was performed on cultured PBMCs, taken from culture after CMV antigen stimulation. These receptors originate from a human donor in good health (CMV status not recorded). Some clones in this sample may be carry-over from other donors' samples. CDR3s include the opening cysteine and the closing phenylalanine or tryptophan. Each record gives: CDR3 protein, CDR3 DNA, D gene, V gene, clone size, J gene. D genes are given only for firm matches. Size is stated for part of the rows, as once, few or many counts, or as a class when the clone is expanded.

CASSLRRGSNQPQHF TGTGCCAGCAGCTTACGACGGGGAAGCAATCAGCCCCAGCATTTT . TRBV7-6 . TRBJ1-5
CSAFTGFGNTIYF TGCAGTGCTTTCACAGGGTTCGGAAACACCATATATTTT . TRBV20-1 . TRBJ1-3
CASSHGGALLDTQYF TGTGCCAGCAGCCACGGGGGGGCCCTCCTAGATACGCAGTATTTT TRBD2 TRBV7-9 . TRBJ2-3
CASSQDRGFGETQYF TGCGCCAGCAGCCAAGACAGGGGTTTCGGTGAGACCCAGTACTTC . TRBV4-3 . TRBJ2-5
CASSEWGAMNTEAFF TGTGCCAGCAGTGAATGGGGGGCTATGAACACTGAAGCTTTCTTT . TRBV6-1 few TRBJ1-1
CASSPERRDTQYF TGTGCCAGTAGTCCGGAGCGAAGAGATACGCAGTATTTT . TRBV19 . TRBJ2-3
CASSKGQGMQPQHF TGTGCCAGCAGTAAAGGACAGGGTATGCAGCCCCAGCATTTT TRBD1 TRBV2 . TRBJ1-5
CASSQDRIYNEQFF TGTGCCAGCAGCCAAGATCGGATATACAATGAGCAGTTCTTC . TRBV4-2 . TRBJ2-1
CASSPPARGGYEQYF TGTGCCAGCTCACCACCGGCCAGGGGTGGTTACGAGCAGTACTTC . TRBV18 . TRBJ2-7
CASSIGQGRTEAFF TGTGCCAGTAGTATTGGACAGGGACGCACTGAAGCTTTCTTT TRBD1 TRBV19 many TRBJ1-1
CASSGGQAANYGYTF TGTGCCAGCAGCGGGGGGCAGGCAGCTAACTATGGCTACACCTTC . TRBV7-9 . TRBJ1-2